The sequence of this TCR beta chain was determined in a study of monozygotic twins with inflammatory bowel disease. A 6-nucleotide sample barcode was carried by the UMIs, which template switching added. Two nested PCRs, approximately 17 and 9 cycles, amplified TCRalpha and TCRbeta cDNA. TCRdb processed the 5' RACE reads again and assigns one entry to each CDR3 protein, with no DNA. This table lists some 440,000 distinct CDR3 sequences. This CDR3 spans 17 amino acids. Germline loops: CDR1 SGHRS, CDR2 YFSETQ. This clonotype originated in a human donor with ulcerative colitis or Crohn's disease, or a healthy co-twin of an affected twin (not recorded which). The sequenced sample was blood. V usage is TRBV5-1 and J usage is TRBJ2-1; there is no DNA to check the TCRdb D call of TRBD2. The CDR3 here is CASSPTPLAGVINEQFF.